The 30 T cell receptor beta chains listed next were all sequenced from one sample in a study of OX40 agonist ivuxolimab in advanced cancers. Library preparation was by the immunoSEQ multiplex PCR assay. Drawn from immuneACCESS, this table holds only the in-frame rearrangements with V and J called that TCRdb kept. Clones are partly lost; checked studies trace under half to an unresolved V gene and leave the rest unexplained. The sample data list about 71,000 clones, and around 87% of these were observed just once. The ten biggest clones cover roughly 1.1% of the sample. The source material was CD4+ or CD8+ T cells sorted from blood, sampled in a trial of the OX40 agonist ivuxolimab. The receptors originated from an adult with an advanced solid tumor such as melanoma, head and neck, liver or kidney cancer.

The gene calls are TRBV9 and TRBJ2-1; TRBD2 agrees at 10 bases. The CDR3 loop spans 16 amino acids. After removal of 4 bases from V and 7 bases from J, the junction contained 11 bases not matched to a gene. Per the germline V gene, CDR1 is SGDLS and CDR2 is YYNGEE. The CDR3 is CASSPTTSGSVNEQFF. The CDR3 coding sequence is TGTGCCAGCAGCCCCACGACTAGCGGGTCGGTTAATGAGCAGTTCTTC.

The J gene is TRBJ2-2, the V gene TRBV5-6; 9 bases are shared with TRBD1. With V trimmed by 4 bases and J by 4 bases, 14 bases remained unmatched. The CDR3 runs to 18 residues. In germline, CDR1 is SGHDT, CDR2 YYEEEE. DNA of the CDR3: TGTGCCAGCAGCATGACCCGGGACAGGGTGTTCGGCACCGGGGAGCTGTTTTTT. Translating gives CASSMTRDRVFGTGELFF. The full variable domain, with the rest looked up from reference TRBV5-6 and TRBJ2-2, is DAGVTQSPTHLIKTRGQQVTLRCSPKSGHDTVSWYQQALGQGPQFIFQYYEEEERQRGNFPDRFSGHQFPNYSSELNVNALLLGDSALYLCASSMTRDRVFGTGELFFGEGSRLTVL.

This clone was seen just once. This chain links TRBV30 with TRBJ2-3; D unresolved. Per the germline V gene, CDR1 is GTSNPN and CDR2 is SVGIG (reference sequence). The germline V and J ends were trimmed by 3 bases and 0 bases, with 10 bases remaining between them. The CDR3 contains 14 residues. CDR3 loop: CAWSRTPSTDTQYF. CDR3 nucleotides: TGTGCCTGGAGCCGGACCCCTAGCACAGATACGCAGTATTTT.

CDR3 region: CASSTRGSGNTIYF. The CDR3 DNA reads as TGTGCCAGCAGTACACGGGGTAGCGGAAACACCATATATTTT. The genes are TRBV28 and TRBJ1-3; the D is unclear. Germline loops: CDR1 MDHEN, CDR2 SYDVKM. The CDR3 consists of 14 residues. Trimming stripped 5 bases from V and 4 bases from J, with 12 bases between.

V gene TRBV7-2 combines with J gene TRBJ1-5; D unclear. This CDR3 comprises 15 residues. Germline loops: CDR1 SGHTA, CDR2 FQGNSA. With 4 bases removed from V and 2 bases from J, the gap between germline ends came to 12 bases. The CDR3: CASSSLGVGNQPQHF. The CDR3 DNA is TGTGCCAGCAGCTCCCTTGGGGTCGGCAATCAGCCCCAGCATTTT.

This clone showed up just a few times. The chain carries TRBV20-1 and TRBJ2-7; no clear D. V lost 4 bases and J lost 1, with 5 bases in between. Looked up from germline, CDR1 is DFQATT and CDR2 is SNEGSKA (reference sequence). CDR3 length: 11 amino acids. Here the CDR3 reads CSAMGSYEQYF. The CDR3 DNA is TGCAGTGCTATGGGGTCCTACGAGCAGTACTTC.

The J gene is TRBJ2-5, the V gene TRBV5-1; 7 nucleotides agree with TRBD1. This CDR3 is built from 14 residues. J was trimmed by 5 bases and V by 0 bases; bases with no gene match: 4. Germline CDR1 reads SGHRS; CDR2 reads YFSETQ. The CDR3 loop is CASSLGQGLETQYF. CDR3 DNA sequence: TGCGCCAGCAGCTTGGGACAGGGCCTCGAGACCCAGTACTTC.

In its sample, this clone was seen once. V is TRBV5-8 and J is TRBJ2-1; 9 bases agree with TRBD2. Germline values: CDR1 SGHTS, CDR2 YDEGEE. The CDR3 is 15 amino acids. The trim removed 7 bases at V and 6 bases at J, leaving 11 bases unmatched. The CDR3 nucleotides are TGTGCCAGCCAAGGGCCAGCGGGAGGCCGCAATGAGCAGTTCTTC. Its protein product is CASQGPAGGRNEQFF.

V is TRBV27 and J is TRBJ1-5; no definite D call. The germline V and J ends were trimmed by 4 bases and 0 bases, with 10 bases remaining between them. Germline V gene lookup returns CDR1 MNHEY and CDR2 SMNVEV (reference sequence). The CDR3 runs to 15 residues. The CDR3 spells CASSSSGYSNQPQHF. CDR3 coding DNA: TGTGCCAGCAGTTCCAGCGGGTATAGCAATCAGCCCCAGCATTTT.

This clone occurred a few times. The V and J genes are TRBV30 and TRBJ1-3; D not resolved. Trimming left V 3 bases short and J 3 bases short, with 6 bases between. Germline CDR1 and CDR2: GTSNPN and SVGIG (reference sequence). This CDR3 has 12 amino acids. This CDR3 is CAWRKNGNTIYF. CDR3 coding DNA: TGTGCCTGGAGAAAAAATGGAAACACCATATATTTT.

The chain carries TRBV5-1 and TRBJ2-5, with 9 bases identical to TRBD2. The ends lost 2 bases at V and 2 bases at J; junction bases unmatched: 7. The CDR3 is made up of 16 amino acids. Germline V gene sequence: CDR1 SGHRS, CDR2 YFSETQ. The CDR3 is CASSFGAGGAQETQYF. The CDR3 DNA is TGCGCCAGCAGCTTTGGTGCGGGAGGGGCACAAGAGACCCAGTACTTC. The whole variable domain, filled in from reference TRBV5-1 and TRBJ2-5, reads KAGVTQTPRYLIKTRGQQVTLSCSPISGHRSVSWYQQTPGQGLQFLFEYFSETQRNKGNFPGRFSGRQFSNSRSEMNVSTLELGDSALYLCASSFGAGGAQETQYFGPGTRLLVL.

This sequence joins TRBV5-6 and TRBJ2-3; 8 bases align to TRBD2. This CDR3 is 15 amino acids long. V was clipped by 6 bases and J by 3 bases; unmatched bases: 9. Looked up from germline, CDR1 is SGHDT and CDR2 is YYEEEE. CDR3 sequence (DNA): TGTGCCAGCACCGCTGGGAGCGGGAGAACAGATACGCAGTATTTT. Protein product: CASTAGSGRTDTQYF.

About this clone: A junction boundary mismatches the germline segment, possibly from a read error. This chain uses TRBV11-2 with TRBJ2-7; 7 nucleotides match TRBD1. CDR3 length: 13 residues. Germline V gene sequence: CDR1 SGHAT, CDR2 FQNNGV. The CDR3 sequence: CASSLGGLGTVRF. For the CDR3, the DNA is TGTGCCAGCAGCTTAGGTGGGTTAGGGACAGTCCGGTTC.

The rearrangement links TRBV9 to TRBJ2-7; 10 positions agree with TRBD2. This CDR3 has 16 amino acids. Unmatched junction bases numbered 9, after V lost 3 bases and J lost 3 bases. The V gene's germline CDR1 is SGDLS and CDR2 YYNGEE. The CDR3 sequence: CASSAQAASGSYEQYF. The CDR3 nucleotides are TGTGCCAGCAGCGCCCAGGCGGCTAGCGGGAGCTACGAGCAGTACTTC.

The rearrangement links TRBV7-3 to TRBJ1-2; 10 bases match TRBD1. The germline CDR1 and CDR2 sequences are SGHTA and FQGTGA. The J segment lost 8 bases and the V segment lost 4 bases, leaving 4 bases of the junction unmatched. The CDR3 is made up of 13 amino acids. The CDR3 DNA reads TGTGCCAGCAGCTGGGACAGGGGCAGAGGCTACACCTTC. This translates into CASSWDRGRGYTF. Looking up the rest from reference TRBV7-3 and TRBJ1-2 gives the full variable domain: GAGVSQTPSNKVTEKGKYVELRCDPISGHTALYWYRQSLGQGPEFLIYFQGTGAADDSGLPNDRFFAVRPEGSVSTLKIQRTERGDSAVYLCASSWDRGRGYTFGSGTRLTVV.

The genes are TRBV18 and TRBJ2-3, with TRBD2 identical over 13 bases. In germline, CDR1 is KGHSH, CDR2 LQKENI. This CDR3 region has 15 residues. V was clipped by 3 bases and J by 6 bases; unmatched bases: 3. The CDR3 region is CASSPGLAGDDTQYF. CDR3 nucleotides: TGTGCCAGCTCACCTGGACTAGCGGGAGATGATACGCAGTATTTT.

The V and J genes are TRBV30 and TRBJ2-5; 7 bases match TRBD2. With 8 bases clipped from V and 2 bases from J, the junction kept 5 bases outside the gene matches. The CDR3 is 12 amino acids. Looked up from germline, CDR1 is GTSNPN and CDR2 is SVGIG (reference sequence). The CDR3 loop is CAGRDYQETQYF. CDR3 nucleotide sequence: TGTGCCGGCCGGGACTATCAAGAGACCCAGTACTTC.

V is TRBV5-1 and J is TRBJ1-2, with D maybe TRBD1 (5 bases). CDR3 size: 14 residues. In germline, CDR1 is SGHRS, CDR2 YFSETQ. Deletions cut 7 bases from V and 6 bases from J, with 19 bases between. In nucleotides, the CDR3 is TGCGCCAGCTCGGAAAATACGAGGGGAGATGGCTACACCTTC. The encoded protein is CASSENTRGDGYTF.

CDR3 residues: CATIRDSGNTIYF. Here the CDR3 DNA reads TGTGCCACCATCCGGGACTCTGGAAACACCATATATTTT. The V call is TRBV5-8, the J call TRBJ1-3; D gene unclear. Per the germline V gene, CDR1 is SGHTS and CDR2 is YDEGEE. The V end was cut by 9 bases, the J end by 0 bases, with 10 bases between. CDR3 length equals 13 residues.

The chain joins TRBV7-3 to TRBJ2-5; 13 bases are shared with TRBD2. The CDR3 contains 15 residues. V lost 5 bases, J lost 4 bases, and 4 bases stayed unmatched. CDR1 and CDR2 (germline): SGHTA, FQGTGA. CDR3: CASSRGLAGVETQYF. CDR3 DNA: TGTGCCAGCAGCCGAGGACTAGCGGGAGTAGAGACCCAGTACTTC. The whole variable domain, remainder taken from reference TRBV7-3 and TRBJ2-5, is GAGVSQTPSNKVTEKGKYVELRCDPISGHTALYWYRQSLGQGPEFLIYFQGTGAADDSGLPNDRFFAVRPEGSVSTLKIQRTERGDSAVYLCASSRGLAGVETQYFGPGTRLLVL.

This clone was observed a handful of times. The genes are TRBV6-6 and TRBJ2-3; 7 positions match TRBD2. The CDR3 runs 14 residues. V gave up 6 bases and J gave up 6 bases; unmatched junction bases: 9. Germline-derived CDR1 and CDR2 are MNHNY and SVGAGI (reference sequence). The CDR3 spells CASRPSTSADTQYF. The CDR3 DNA is TGTGCCAGCAGACCCTCAACTAGCGCTGATACGCAGTATTTT.

The rearrangement links TRBV30 to TRBJ1-6; 9 bases are a match to TRBD1. The germline V gene has CDR1 GTSNPN and CDR2 SVGIG (reference sequence). The length of the CDR3 is 15 residues. With 2 bases clipped from V and 7 bases from J, the junction kept 6 bases outside the gene matches. Here the CDR3 DNA reads TGTGCCTGGAGTCGGGGGGGGACAGGGAATTCACCCCTCCACTTT. Its protein product is CAWSRGGTGNSPLHF.

The chain links TRBV27 to TRBJ1-1; no clear D. V was trimmed by 5 bases and J by 1 base, leaving 11 bases between them. The germline V gene has CDR1 MNHEY and CDR2 SMNVEV (reference sequence). CDR3 size: 14 residues. CDR3 sequence (DNA): TGTGCCAGCAGTCTTAACGGCCCGAACACTGAAGCTTTCTTT. Translating gives CASSLNGPNTEAFF.

This rearrangement joins TRBV28 to TRBJ1-5; 7 nucleotides agree with TRBD1. V shed 4 bases and J 0 bases; nucleotides not matched to a gene: 12. This CDR3 is 18 amino acids long. Germline loops: CDR1 MDHEN, CDR2 SYDVKM. CDR3 bases: TGTGCCAGCAGTTCCCGGGGAGGGGGCAAGTATAGCAATCAGCCCCAGCATTTT. Its translation: CASSSRGGGKYSNQPQHF.

CDR3 amino acids: CASSLSGRDNEQFF. As DNA, the CDR3 is TGTGCCAGTAGTTTAAGCGGGAGGGACAATGAGCAGTTCTTC. The chain couples TRBV19 to TRBJ2-1; 10 bases agree with TRBD2. The CDR3 contains 14 residues. The trim removed 5 bases at V and 5 bases at J, leaving 3 bases unmatched. Germline CDR1 is LNHDA and CDR2 is SQIVND (reference sequence). The variable domain in full, with the rest retrieved from reference TRBV19 and TRBJ2-1, is DGGITQSPKYLFRKEGQNVTLSCEQNLNHDAMYWYRQDPGQGLRLIYYSQIVNDFQKGDIAEGYSVSREKKESFPLTVTSAQKNPTAFYLCASSLSGRDNEQFFGPGTRLTVL.

This clone came up a few times. The chain is built from TRBV2 and TRBJ1-5; D possibly corresponds to TRBD1 (6 bases). CDR3 length: 15 amino acids. With 6 bases removed from V and 1 base from J, the gap between germline ends came to 13 bases. From germline, CDR1 is SNHLY and CDR2 FYNNEI. The CDR3 reads CASRPTGPSNQPQHF. The DNA for the CDR3 is TGTGCCAGCAGACCTACAGGGCCGAGCAATCAGCCCCAGCATTTT.

The chain has TRBV7-3 and TRBJ1-4; TRBD1 matches 8 bases. The CDR3 sequence is 15 residues long. Germline-derived CDR1 and CDR2 are SGHTA and FQGTGA. V was clipped by 3 bases and J by 7 bases; unmatched bases: 7. The DNA of the CDR3 is TGTGCCAGCAGCTTTCGACAGGGGAGTGGTGAAAAACTGTTTTTT. It codes for CASSFRQGSGEKLFF. Looking up the rest from reference TRBV7-3 and TRBJ1-4 gives the full variable domain: GAGVSQTPSNKVTEKGKYVELRCDPISGHTALYWYRQSLGQGPEFLIYFQGTGAADDSGLPNDRFFAVRPEGSVSTLKIQRTERGDSAVYLCASSFRQGSGEKLFFGSGTQLSVL.

The chain employs TRBV4-2 and TRBJ2-1; D gene unclear. The CDR3 extends over 12 amino acids. Germline V gives CDR1 LGHNA, CDR2 YNFKEQ. V lost 5 bases and J 4 bases, leaving 6 bases between the germline ends. The CDR3 nucleotides read TGTGCCAGCAGCGTTCAGTACAATGAGCAGTTCTTC. Translating gives CASSVQYNEQFF.

The chain joins TRBV5-4 to TRBJ2-1, with TRBD2 matching 13 bases. This CDR3 region has 15 residues. J was trimmed by 6 bases and V by 4 bases; bases with no gene match: 4. CDR1 and CDR2 (germline): SGHNT, YYREEE (reference sequence). The CDR3 spells CASSKGLAGSNEQFF. Here the CDR3 DNA reads TGTGCCAGCAGCAAGGGACTAGCGGGGAGCAATGAGCAGTTCTTC.

The J gene is TRBJ2-1, the V gene TRBV13; 10 bases fit TRBD2. This CDR3 comprises 13 residues. Germline V gene data show CDR1 as PRHDT and CDR2 as FYEKMQ (reference sequence). Trimming took 6 bases from V and 5 from J; bases not matched to a gene: 1. The CDR3 bases are TGTGCCAGCAGAACTAGCGGGAACAATGAGCAGTTCTTC. Translated: CASRTSGNNEQFF.